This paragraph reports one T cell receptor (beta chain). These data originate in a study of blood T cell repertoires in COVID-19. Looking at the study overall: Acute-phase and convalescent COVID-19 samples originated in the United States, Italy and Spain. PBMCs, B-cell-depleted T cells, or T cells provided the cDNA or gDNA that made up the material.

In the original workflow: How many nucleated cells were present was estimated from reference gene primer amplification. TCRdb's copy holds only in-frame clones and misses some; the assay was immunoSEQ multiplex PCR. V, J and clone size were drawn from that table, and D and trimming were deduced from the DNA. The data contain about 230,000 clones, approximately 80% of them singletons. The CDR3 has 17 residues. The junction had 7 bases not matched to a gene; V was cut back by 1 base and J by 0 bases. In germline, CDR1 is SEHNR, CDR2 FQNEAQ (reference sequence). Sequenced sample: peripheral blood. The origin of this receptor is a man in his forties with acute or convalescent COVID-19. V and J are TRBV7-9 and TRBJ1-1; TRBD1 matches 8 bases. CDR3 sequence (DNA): TGTGCCAGCAGCTTAGGGGACGGGACAGGCATGAACACTGAAGCTTTCTTT. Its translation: CASSLGDGTGMNTEAFF.